This T cell receptor beta chain was sequenced for a study of CD8+CD57+ T cells in acquired aplastic anemia. Study-wide background: Average DNA yield from sorted CD4+ and CD8+ cells was approximately 3 ug.

This CDR3 contains 14 residues. With 0 bases removed from V and 4 bases from J, the gap between germline ends came to 9 bases. Germline CDR1 is SEHNR and CDR2 is FQNEAQ (reference sequence). Study-level points and caveats: Patients and controls shared under 35 CD8+ CDR3 sequences, which appeared highly expressed in patients and within their immunodominant clones. Patient and control CD8+ Simpson's diversity was not significantly different.

Genomic DNA templated the TCR beta VDJ and CDR3 profiling. MiXCR, run by TCRdb on the reads, gives a single entry per CDR3 protein. This table holds 250,000 to 350,000 distinct CDR3 sequences, around 60% found once. On this clonotype itself: As yet, its antigen is unknown.

Material: sorted CD4+, CD8+, or CD8+CD57+ T cells (not recorded which) from PBMCs. This TCR came from a human donor with severe aplastic anemia or a healthy control (not recorded which). J is TRBJ2-5 and V is TRBV7-9; TRBD2 is a possible D gene (5 bases). This chain's CDR3 is CASSLAGAPETQYF. Here the CDR3 DNA reads TGTGCCAGCAGCTTAGCGGGAGCCCCAGAGACCCAGTACTTC.